This entry lists 3 T cell receptor beta chains sequenced from one sample in a study of immune cell composition in non-small cell lung cancer. Normal lung was taken at the farthest possible site, at least 3 cm from tumour. Sequenced by immunoSEQ multiplex PCR; TCRdb stores in-frame clones only, minus some. The table lists more than 3,000 clones, about three quarters of them singletons. Sample: non-adjacent lung tissue. Every receptor here comes from a human donor with non-small cell lung cancer.

The gene calls are TRBV6-5 and TRBJ1-2, with D tentatively TRBD1 (6 bases). Germline V lookup: CDR1 MNHEY, CDR2 SVGAGI. The CDR3 has 15 residues. Trimming left V 5 bases short and J 4 bases short, with 17 bases between. The CDR3 here is CASSPVADSAYGYTF. The CDR3 DNA follows: TGTGCCAGCAGTCCGGTGGCGGACAGCGCCTATGGCTACACCTTC.

V gene TRBV6-5 combines with J gene TRBJ1-2; weak D call: TRBD1 (6 bases). Trimming took off 6 bases at V and 0 bases at J, with 11 bases between the two ends. In germline, CDR1 is MNHEY, CDR2 SVGAGI. The CDR3 sequence is 14 residues long. CDR3 loop: CASRPGQSNYGYTF. Here the CDR3 DNA reads TGTGCCAGCAGACCCGGACAGTCTAACTATGGCTACACCTTC.

The chain combines TRBV19 with TRBJ2-1; 8 positions match TRBD2. V lost 7 bases and J lost 7; bases outside the gene matches: 12. In germline, CDR1 is LNHDA, CDR2 SQIVND (reference sequence). This CDR3 is 15 amino acids long. The CDR3 sequence is CASNRGLGRGNEQFF. The CDR3 coding sequence is TGTGCCAGTAATCGGGGACTAGGGAGGGGGAATGAGCAGTTCTTC.